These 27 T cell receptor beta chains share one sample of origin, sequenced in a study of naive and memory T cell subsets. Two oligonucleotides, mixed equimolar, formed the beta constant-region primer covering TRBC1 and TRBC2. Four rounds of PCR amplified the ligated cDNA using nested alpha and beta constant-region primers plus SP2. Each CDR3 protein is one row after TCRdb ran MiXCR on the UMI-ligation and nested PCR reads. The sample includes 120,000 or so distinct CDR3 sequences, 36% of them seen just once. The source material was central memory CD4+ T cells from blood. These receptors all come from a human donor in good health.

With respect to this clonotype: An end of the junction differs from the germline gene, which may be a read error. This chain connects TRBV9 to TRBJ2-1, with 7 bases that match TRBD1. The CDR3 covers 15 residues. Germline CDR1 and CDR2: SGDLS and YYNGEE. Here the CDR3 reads CASSFRQGAYIEQFF. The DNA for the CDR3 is TGTGCCAGCAGCTTTCGACAGGGCGCCTACATTGAGCAGTTCTTC.

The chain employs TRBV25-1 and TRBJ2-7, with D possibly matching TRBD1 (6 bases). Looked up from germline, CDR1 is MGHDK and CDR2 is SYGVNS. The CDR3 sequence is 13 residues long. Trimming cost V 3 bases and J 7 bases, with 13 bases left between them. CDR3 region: CASSEQHQGEQYF. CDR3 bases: TGTGCCAGCAGTGAGCAGCATCAGGGGGAGCAGTACTTC.

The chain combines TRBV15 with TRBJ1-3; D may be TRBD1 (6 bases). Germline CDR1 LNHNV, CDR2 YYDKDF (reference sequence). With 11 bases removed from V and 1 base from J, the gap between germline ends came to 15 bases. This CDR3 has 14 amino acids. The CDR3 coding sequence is TGTGCCGCCTCACAGGGAGGATCTGGAAACACCATATATTTT. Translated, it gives CAASQGGSGNTIYF. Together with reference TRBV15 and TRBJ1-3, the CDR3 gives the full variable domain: DAMVIQNPRYQVTQFGKPVTLSCSQTLNHNVMYWYQQKSSQAPKLLFHYYDKDFNNEADTPDNFQSRRPNTSFCFLDIRSPGLGDTAMYLCAASQGGSGNTIYFGEGSWLTVV.

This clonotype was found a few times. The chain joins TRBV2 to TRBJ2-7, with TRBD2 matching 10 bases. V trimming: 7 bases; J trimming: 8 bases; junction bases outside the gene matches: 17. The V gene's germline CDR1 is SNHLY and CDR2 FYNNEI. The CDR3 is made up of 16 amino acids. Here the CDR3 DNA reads TGTGCCAGCACCGGCCTGGGGCACCGAACTAGCGGGAAGCAGTACTTC. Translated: CASTGLGHRTSGKQYF.

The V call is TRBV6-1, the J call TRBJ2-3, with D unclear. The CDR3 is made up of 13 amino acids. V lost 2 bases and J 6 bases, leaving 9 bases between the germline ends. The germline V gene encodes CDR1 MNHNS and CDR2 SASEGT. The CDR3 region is CASSENYADTQYF. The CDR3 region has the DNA TGTGCCAGCAGTGAAAACTACGCTGATACGCAGTATTTT.

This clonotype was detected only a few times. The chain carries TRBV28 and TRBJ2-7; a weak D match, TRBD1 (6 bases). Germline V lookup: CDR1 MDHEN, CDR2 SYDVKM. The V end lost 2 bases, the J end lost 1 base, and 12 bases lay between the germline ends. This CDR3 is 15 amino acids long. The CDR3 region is CASSLLGTQSYEQYF. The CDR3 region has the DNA TGTGCCAGCAGTTTACTCGGGACACAGTCCTACGAGCAGTACTTC.

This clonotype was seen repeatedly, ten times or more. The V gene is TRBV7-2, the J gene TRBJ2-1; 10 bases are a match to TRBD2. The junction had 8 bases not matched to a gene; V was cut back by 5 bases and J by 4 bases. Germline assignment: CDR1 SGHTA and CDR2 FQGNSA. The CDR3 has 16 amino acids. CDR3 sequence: CASSPTRTSGYNEQFF. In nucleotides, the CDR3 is TGTGCCAGCAGCCCGACTAGGACTAGCGGATACAATGAGCAGTTCTTC.

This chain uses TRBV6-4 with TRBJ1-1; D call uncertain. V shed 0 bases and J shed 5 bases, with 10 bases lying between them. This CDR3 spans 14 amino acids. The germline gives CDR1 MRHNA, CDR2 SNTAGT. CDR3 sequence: CASSDSSRRTEAFF. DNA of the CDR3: TGTGCCAGCAGTGACTCGAGTCGAAGAACTGAAGCTTTCTTT.

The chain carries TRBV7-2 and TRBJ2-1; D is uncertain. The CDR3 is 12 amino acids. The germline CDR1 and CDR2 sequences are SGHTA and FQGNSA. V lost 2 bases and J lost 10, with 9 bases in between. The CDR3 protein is CASSLSLPEQFF. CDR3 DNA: TGTGCCAGCAGCTTATCTCTCCCCGAGCAGTTCTTC.

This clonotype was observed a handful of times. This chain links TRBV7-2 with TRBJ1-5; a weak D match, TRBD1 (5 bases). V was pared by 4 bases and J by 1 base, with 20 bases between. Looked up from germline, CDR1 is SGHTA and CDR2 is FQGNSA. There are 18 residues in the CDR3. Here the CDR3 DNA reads TGTGCCAGCAGCTCTCAGGGAAACCTTGGCTTGAGCAATCAGCCCCAGCATTTT. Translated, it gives CASSSQGNLGLSNQPQHF.

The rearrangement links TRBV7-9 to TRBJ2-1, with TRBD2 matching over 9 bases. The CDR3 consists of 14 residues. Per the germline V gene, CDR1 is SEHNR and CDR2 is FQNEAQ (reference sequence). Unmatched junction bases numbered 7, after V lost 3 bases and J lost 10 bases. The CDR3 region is CASSLASGIWEQFF. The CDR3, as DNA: TGTGCCAGCAGCTTGGCTAGCGGGATCTGGGAGCAGTTCTTC.

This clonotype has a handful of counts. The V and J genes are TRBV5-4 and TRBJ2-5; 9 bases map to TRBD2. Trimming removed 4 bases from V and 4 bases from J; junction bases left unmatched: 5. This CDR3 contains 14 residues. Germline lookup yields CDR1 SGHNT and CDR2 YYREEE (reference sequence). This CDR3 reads CASSLSGSPETQYF. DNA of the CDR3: TGTGCCAGCAGCCTTAGCGGGAGCCCAGAGACCCAGTACTTC.

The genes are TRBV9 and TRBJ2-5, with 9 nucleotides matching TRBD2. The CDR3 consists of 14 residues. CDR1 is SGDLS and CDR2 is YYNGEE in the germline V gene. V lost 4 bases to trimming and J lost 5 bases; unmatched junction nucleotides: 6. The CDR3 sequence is CASSISGRPETQYF. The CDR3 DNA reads TGTGCCAGCAGCATAAGCGGGAGGCCCGAGACCCAGTACTTC.

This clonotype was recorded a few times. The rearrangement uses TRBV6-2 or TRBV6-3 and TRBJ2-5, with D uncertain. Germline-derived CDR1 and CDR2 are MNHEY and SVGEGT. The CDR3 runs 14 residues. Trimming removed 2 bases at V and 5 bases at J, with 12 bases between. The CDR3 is CASSYGSVRETQYF. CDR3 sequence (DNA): TGTGCCAGCAGTTACGGCTCCGTACGGGAGACCCAGTACTTC.

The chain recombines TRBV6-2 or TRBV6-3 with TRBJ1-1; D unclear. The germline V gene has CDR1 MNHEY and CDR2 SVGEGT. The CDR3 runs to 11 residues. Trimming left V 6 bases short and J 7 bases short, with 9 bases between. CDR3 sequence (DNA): TGTGCCAGCAGATTCCGAGTTGAAGCTTTCTTT. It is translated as CASRFRVEAFF.

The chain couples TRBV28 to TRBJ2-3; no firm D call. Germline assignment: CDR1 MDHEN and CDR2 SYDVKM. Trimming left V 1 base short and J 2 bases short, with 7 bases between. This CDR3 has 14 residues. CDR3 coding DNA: TGTGCCAGCAGTTTATCCCCATTCACAGATACGCAGTATTTT. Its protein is CASSLSPFTDTQYF.

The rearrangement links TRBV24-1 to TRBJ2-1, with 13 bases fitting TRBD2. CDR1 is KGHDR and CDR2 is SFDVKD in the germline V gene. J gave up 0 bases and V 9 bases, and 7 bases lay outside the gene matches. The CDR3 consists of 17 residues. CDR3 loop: CATATSGRESSYNEQFF. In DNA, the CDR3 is TGTGCCACCGCAACTAGCGGGAGGGAAAGCTCCTACAATGAGCAGTTCTTC.

The CDR3 protein is CASSSGRRGAGNTIYF. CDR3 nucleotide sequence: TGTGCCAGCAGCTCGGGACGTCGTGGGGCTGGAAACACCATATATTTT. The J gene is TRBJ1-3, the V gene TRBV7-2; D is perhaps TRBD1 (5 bases). Germline-derived CDR1 and CDR2 are SGHTA and FQGNSA. Between the trimmed V and J ends, which lost 4 bases and 2 bases, there was a span of 15 bases. CDR3 size: 16 residues.

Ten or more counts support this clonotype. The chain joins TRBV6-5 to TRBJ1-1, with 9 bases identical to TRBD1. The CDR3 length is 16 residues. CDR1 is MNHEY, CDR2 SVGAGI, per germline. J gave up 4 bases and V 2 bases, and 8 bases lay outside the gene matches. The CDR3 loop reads CASSYRNTGGRTEAFF. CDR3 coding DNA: TGTGCCAGCAGTTACCGCAATACAGGGGGCCGCACTGAAGCTTTCTTT.

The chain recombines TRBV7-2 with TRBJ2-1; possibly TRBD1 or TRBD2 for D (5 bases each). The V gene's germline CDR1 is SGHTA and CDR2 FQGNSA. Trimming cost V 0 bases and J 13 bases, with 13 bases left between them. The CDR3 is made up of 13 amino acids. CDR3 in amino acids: CASSLALGERQFF. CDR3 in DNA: TGTGCCAGCAGCTTAGCGCTGGGGGAGCGTCAGTTCTTC.

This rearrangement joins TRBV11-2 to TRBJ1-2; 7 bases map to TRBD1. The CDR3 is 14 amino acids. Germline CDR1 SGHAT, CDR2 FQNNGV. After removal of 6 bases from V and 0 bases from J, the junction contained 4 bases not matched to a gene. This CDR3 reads CASRSDRANYGYTF. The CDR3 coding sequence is TGTGCCAGCAGATCCGACAGGGCTAACTATGGCTACACCTTC.

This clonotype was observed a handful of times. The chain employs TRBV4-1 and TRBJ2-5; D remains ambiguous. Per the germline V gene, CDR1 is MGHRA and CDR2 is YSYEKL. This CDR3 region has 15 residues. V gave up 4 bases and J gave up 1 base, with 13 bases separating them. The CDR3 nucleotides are TGCGCCAGCAGCCGTACCCTGCAGGTCCAAGAGACCCAGTACTTC. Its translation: CASSRTLQVQETQYF.

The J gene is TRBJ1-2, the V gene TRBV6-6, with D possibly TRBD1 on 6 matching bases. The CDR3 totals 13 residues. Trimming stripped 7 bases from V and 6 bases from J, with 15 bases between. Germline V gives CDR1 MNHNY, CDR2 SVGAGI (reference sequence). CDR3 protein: CASTWREGDGYTF. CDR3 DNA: TGTGCCAGCACCTGGCGTGAGGGGGATGGCTACACCTTC.

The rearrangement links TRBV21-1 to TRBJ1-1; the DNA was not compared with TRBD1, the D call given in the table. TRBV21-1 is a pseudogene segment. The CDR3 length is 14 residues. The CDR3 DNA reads TGTGCCAGCAGCACGTCAGGGGCGTACACTGAAGCTTTCTTT. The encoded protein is CASSTSGAYTEAFF.

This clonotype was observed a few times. The CDR3, as DNA: TGTGCCACCCAAACTAGCGGGAGCTCGTACGAGCAGTACTTC. Translation: CATQTSGSSYEQYF. The rearrangement links TRBV28 to TRBJ2-7; 11 bases align to TRBD2. This CDR3 spans 14 amino acids. The germline V gene has CDR1 MDHEN and CDR2 SYDVKM. V trimming: 10 bases; J trimming: 4 bases; junction bases outside the gene matches: 9.

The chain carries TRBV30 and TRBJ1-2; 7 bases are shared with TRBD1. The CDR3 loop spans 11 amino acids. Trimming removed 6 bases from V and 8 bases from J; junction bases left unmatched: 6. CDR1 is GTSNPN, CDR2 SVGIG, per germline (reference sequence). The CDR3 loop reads CACRQGGGYTF. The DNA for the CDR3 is TGTGCCTGCAGACAGGGTGGCGGCTACACCTTC.

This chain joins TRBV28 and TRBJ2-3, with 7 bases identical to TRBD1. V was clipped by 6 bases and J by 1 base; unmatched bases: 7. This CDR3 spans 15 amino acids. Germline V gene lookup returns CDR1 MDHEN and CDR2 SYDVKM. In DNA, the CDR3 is TGTGCCAGCAGGTCACAGGGGTCACGCACAGATACGCAGTATTTT. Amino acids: CASRSQGSRTDTQYF.